This T cell receptor beta chain comes out of a study of OX40 agonist ivuxolimab in advanced cancers. Here immunoSEQ multiplex PCR was the method, and the copy in TCRdb shows in-frame clones only, minus some. The sample shows about 60,000 clones, approximately 81% of them seen only once. Overall study findings and caveats: Average numbers of expanded clones were greater in CD8+ T cells than in CD4+.

This CDR3 has 14 amino acids. Germline CDR1 and CDR2: LNHDA and SQIVND (reference sequence). The junction had 7 bases not matched to a gene; V was cut back by 6 bases and J by 3 bases. With regard to this clone: What it recognizes is unknown.

The rearrangement uses TRBV19 and TRBJ1-2; TRBD1 agrees at 7 bases. The TCR originated in an adult with an advanced solid tumor such as melanoma, head and neck, liver or kidney cancer. This sample comprised CD4+ or CD8+ T cells sorted from blood, obtained in a trial of the OX40 agonist ivuxolimab. CDR3 sequence reads: CASRAEGAYYGYTF. The CDR3 bases are TGTGCCAGTAGAGCGGAGGGGGCTTACTATGGCTACACCTTC.